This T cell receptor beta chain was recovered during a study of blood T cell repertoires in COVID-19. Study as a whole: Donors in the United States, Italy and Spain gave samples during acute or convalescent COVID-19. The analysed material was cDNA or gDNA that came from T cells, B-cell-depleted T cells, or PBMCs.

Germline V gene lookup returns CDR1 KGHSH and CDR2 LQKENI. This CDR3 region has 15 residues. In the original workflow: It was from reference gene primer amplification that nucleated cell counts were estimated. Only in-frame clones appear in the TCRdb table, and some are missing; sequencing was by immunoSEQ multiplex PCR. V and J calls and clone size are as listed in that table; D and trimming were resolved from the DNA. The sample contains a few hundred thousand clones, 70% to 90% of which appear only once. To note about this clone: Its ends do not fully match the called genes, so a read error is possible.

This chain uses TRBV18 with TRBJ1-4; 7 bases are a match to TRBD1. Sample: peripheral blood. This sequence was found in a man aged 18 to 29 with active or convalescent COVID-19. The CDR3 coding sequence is TGTGCCAGCTCAACACCGACAGGGTTCGGCGAAAAACTGTTTTTT. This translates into CASSTPTGFGEKLFF.